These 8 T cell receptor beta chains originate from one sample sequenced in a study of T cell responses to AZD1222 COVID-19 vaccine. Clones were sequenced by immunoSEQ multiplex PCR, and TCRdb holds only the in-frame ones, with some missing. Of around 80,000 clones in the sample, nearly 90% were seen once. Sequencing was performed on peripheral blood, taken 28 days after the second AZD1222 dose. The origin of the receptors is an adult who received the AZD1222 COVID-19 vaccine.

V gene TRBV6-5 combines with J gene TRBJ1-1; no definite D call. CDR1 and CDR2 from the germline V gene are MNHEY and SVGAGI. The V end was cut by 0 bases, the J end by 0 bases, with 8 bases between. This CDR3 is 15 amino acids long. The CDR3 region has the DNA TGTGCCAGCAGTTACTCCGATTTAGTGAACACTGAAGCTTTCTTT. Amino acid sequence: CASSYSDLVNTEAFF.

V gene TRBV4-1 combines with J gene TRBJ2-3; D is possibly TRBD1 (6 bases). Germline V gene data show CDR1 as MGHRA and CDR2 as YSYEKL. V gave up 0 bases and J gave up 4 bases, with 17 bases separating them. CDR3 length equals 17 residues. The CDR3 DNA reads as TGCGCCAGCAGCCAAGAACCGACAGGTAGTCGCGCAGATACGCAGTATTTT. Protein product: CASSQEPTGSRADTQYF.

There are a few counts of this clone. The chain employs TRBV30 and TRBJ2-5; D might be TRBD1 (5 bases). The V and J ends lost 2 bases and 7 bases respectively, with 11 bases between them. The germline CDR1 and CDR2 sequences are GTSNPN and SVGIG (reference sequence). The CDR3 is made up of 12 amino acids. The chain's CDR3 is CAWSRGKGTQYF. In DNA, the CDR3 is TGTGCCTGGAGTAGGGGCAAGGGGACCCAGTACTTC.

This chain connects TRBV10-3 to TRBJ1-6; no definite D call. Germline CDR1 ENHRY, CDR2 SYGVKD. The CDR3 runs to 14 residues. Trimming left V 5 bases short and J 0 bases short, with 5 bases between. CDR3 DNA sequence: TGTGCCATCAGTCGTAGCTCCTATAATTCACCCCTCCACTTT. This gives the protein CAISRSSYNSPLHF.

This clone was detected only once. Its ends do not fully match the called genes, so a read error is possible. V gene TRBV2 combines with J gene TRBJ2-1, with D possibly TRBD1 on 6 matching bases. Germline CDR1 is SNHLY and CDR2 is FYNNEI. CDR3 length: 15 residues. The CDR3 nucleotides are TGTGCCAGCAGCGAAGGGGGTTATTCCTACAATGAGCAGTTCTTC. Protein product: CASSEGGYSYNEQFF.

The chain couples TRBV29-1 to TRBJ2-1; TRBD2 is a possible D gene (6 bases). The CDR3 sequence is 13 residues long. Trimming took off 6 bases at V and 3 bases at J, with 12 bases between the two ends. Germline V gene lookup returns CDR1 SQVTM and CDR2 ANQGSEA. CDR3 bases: TGCAGCGTCGTGCCTAGCGTCTACAATGAGCAGTTCTTC. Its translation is CSVVPSVYNEQFF.

The CDR3: CASSANSGYTDTQYF. CDR3 sequence (DNA): TGTGCCAGCAGCGCTAATAGCGGATACACAGATACGCAGTATTTT. The chain carries TRBV9 and TRBJ2-3, with D possibly TRBD2 on 6 matching bases. V was pared by 3 bases and J by 2 bases, with 13 bases between. Germline V gene data show CDR1 as SGDLS and CDR2 as YYNGEE. This CDR3 is 15 amino acids long.

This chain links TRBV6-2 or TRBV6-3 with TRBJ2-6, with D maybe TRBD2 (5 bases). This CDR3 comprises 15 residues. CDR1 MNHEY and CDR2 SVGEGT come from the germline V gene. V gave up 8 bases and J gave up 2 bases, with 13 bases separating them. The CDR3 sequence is CASGHGGAGANVLTF. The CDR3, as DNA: TGTGCCAGCGGCCACGGAGGTGCTGGGGCCAACGTCCTGACTTTC.